What follows are 27 T cell receptor beta chains derived from one specimen sequenced in a study of T-cell memory formation after mild COVID-19. TCRdb reprocessed the 5' RACE reads with MiXCR, giving one entry per CDR3 protein. The sample gives 250,000 to 350,000 distinct CDR3 sequences, more than 15% of which show up once; roughly 22% is in the top ten. Sequencing was performed on PBMCs or a T cell subset sorted from them (not recorded which). These receptors were taken from a man aged 18 to 29 who had mild COVID-19 (a few samples of this study predate the infection). Cell type and time point are not known.

This clonotype has a count of ten or more. The rearrangement joins TRBV7-6 to TRBJ2-7; weak D call: TRBD2 (6 bases). The CDR3 has 15 residues. The V and J ends lost 0 bases and 0 bases respectively, with 9 bases between them. Germline-derived CDR1 and CDR2 are SGHVS and FNYEAQ. This chain's CDR3 is CASSLAAGSSYEQYF. The DNA of the CDR3 is TGTGCCAGCAGCTTAGCGGCGGGGAGCTCCTACGAGCAGTACTTC.

The chain joins TRBV4-2 to TRBJ2-1, with D uncertain. V dropped 0 bases and J dropped 5 bases, with 5 bases sitting between them. CDR1 is LGHNA, CDR2 YNFKEQ, per germline. This CDR3 region has 13 residues. The DNA for the CDR3 is TGTGCCAGCAGCCAAGAAGTGAACAATGAGCAGTTCTTC. Translated: CASSQEVNNEQFF.

This clonotype was seen a few times. This chain links TRBV6-5 with TRBJ1-1; TRBD1 is a possible D gene (5 bases). V lost 6 bases and J lost 1, with 12 bases in between. This CDR3 is built from 14 residues. Germline V lookup: CDR1 MNHEY, CDR2 SVGAGI. The DNA for the CDR3 is TGTGCCAGCAGCAAGGGACGGTGGAACACTGAAGCTTTCTTT. Translated, it gives CASSKGRWNTEAFF.

V usage is TRBV27 and J usage is TRBJ1-1; D is uncertain. Trimming left V 0 bases short and J 3 bases short, with 8 bases between. Germline values: CDR1 MNHEY, CDR2 SMNVEV (reference sequence). This CDR3 region has 14 residues. CDR3 loop: CASSLSGPYTEAFF. DNA for the CDR3: TGTGCCAGCAGTTTATCGGGCCCGTACACTGAAGCTTTCTTT.

This clonotype was picked up a small number of times. The chain carries TRBV9 and TRBJ2-3, with 11 bases that match TRBD2. The germline CDR1 and CDR2 sequences are SGDLS and YYNGEE. With V trimmed by 3 bases and J by 6 bases, 0 bases remained unmatched. The CDR3 is 13 residues long. In DNA form, the CDR3 reads TGTGCCAGCAGCGGGACTAGCGGGGATACGCAGTATTTT. Translating it yields CASSGTSGDTQYF.

The chain uses TRBV12-3 or TRBV12-4 and TRBJ2-2; 10 bases are shared with TRBD1. The CDR3 spans 17 residues. With V trimmed by 5 bases and J by 4 bases, 10 bases remained unmatched. DNA for the CDR3: TGTGCCAGCAGTCCGGACCCGGGACAGGGGTCCACCGGGGAGCTGTTTTTT. This gives the protein CASSPDPGQGSTGELFF.

This clonotype was detected only a few times. This rearrangement joins TRBV13 to TRBJ2-3; D may match TRBD1 or TRBD2 (5 bases each). Germline V gene sequence: CDR1 PRHDT, CDR2 FYEKMQ (reference sequence). V was clipped by 5 bases and J by 7 bases, with 19 bases between them. There are 15 residues in the CDR3. CDR3: CASSLRDPVSYTQYF. In DNA, the CDR3 is TGTGCCAGCAGCCTCCGGGACCCCGTTTCGTATACGCAGTATTTT. The full variable domain, its missing parts supplied by reference TRBV13 and TRBJ2-3, is AAGVIQSPRHLIKEKRETATLKCYPIPRHDTVYWYQQGPGQDPQFLISFYEKMQSDKGSIPDRFSAQQFSDYHSELNMSSLELGDSALYFCASSLRDPVSYTQYFGPGTRLTVL.

The rearrangement uses TRBV6-2 or TRBV6-3 and TRBJ2-3; 9 bases are shared with TRBD2. The V and J ends lost 6 bases and 4 bases, in that order; junction bases with no gene match: 5. The CDR3 spans 14 residues. CDR1 is MNHEY and CDR2 is SVGEGT in the germline V gene. The CDR3 DNA sequence: TGTGCCAGCAGACCTAGCGGGGTTGCAGATACGCAGTATTTT. Translated, it gives CASRPSGVADTQYF.

V is TRBV29-1 and J is TRBJ2-3; maybe TRBD2 (5 bases). Germline CDR1 is SQVTM and CDR2 is ANQGSEA. The length of the CDR3 is 13 residues. V was pared by 4 bases and J by 5 bases, with 13 bases between. The CDR3 DNA follows: TGCAGCGTTGCAAGAGGGAGTGGAGATACGCAGTATTTT. This gives the protein CSVARGSGDTQYF.

The chain is built from TRBV5-1 and TRBJ2-1; D not certain. Trimming cost V 2 bases and J 7 bases, with 13 bases left between them. Per the germline V gene, CDR1 is SGHRS and CDR2 is YFSETQ. The CDR3 has 14 residues. The CDR3 nucleotides are TGCGCCAGCAGCTTTGGGCCCTTGGCGAATGAGCAGTTCTTC. This codes for CASSFGPLANEQFF. The full variable domain, in which reference TRBV5-1 and TRBJ2-1 provide the parts outside the CDR3, is KAGVTQTPRYLIKTRGQQVTLSCSPISGHRSVSWYQQTPGQGLQFLFEYFSETQRNKGNFPGRFSGRQFSNSRSEMNVSTLELGDSALYLCASSFGPLANEQFFGPGTRLTVL.

The chain uses TRBV7-3 and TRBJ1-1; 8 bases are shared with TRBD1. J gave up 4 bases and V 3 bases, and 1 base lay outside the gene matches. This CDR3 has 13 amino acids. From germline, CDR1 is SGHTA and CDR2 FQGTGA. The CDR3 loop is CASSLGTGTEAFF. Written as DNA, the CDR3 is TGTGCCAGCAGCTTGGGGACAGGCACTGAAGCTTTCTTT.

In this sample, this clonotype turned up a few times. V and J are TRBV29-1 and TRBJ2-1; D is perhaps TRBD1 or TRBD2 (6 bases each). The V gene lost 4 bases and the J gene lost 11 bases, with 12 bases spanning the gap. The CDR3 extends over 11 amino acids. CDR1 is SQVTM and CDR2 is ANQGSEA in the germline V gene. The CDR3 reads CSVVGGSKQFF. The CDR3 DNA reads as TGCAGCGTTGTAGGGGGGAGTAAGCAGTTCTTC.

The rearrangement uses TRBV20-1 and TRBJ1-4, with D unclear. Trimming shortened V by 0 bases and J by 6 bases, and 20 bases separated the two germline ends. The CDR3 has 17 amino acids. Germline CDR1 DFQATT, CDR2 SNEGSKA (reference sequence). CDR3 residues: CSARDLRTGNAYEKLFF. The CDR3 DNA reads as TGCAGTGCTAGAGATCTGAGGACGGGAAACGCCTATGAAAAACTGTTTTTT.

This chain links TRBV20-1 with TRBJ1-2, with D possibly being TRBD1 (6 bases). The length of the CDR3 is 14 residues. V was trimmed by 5 bases and J by 1 base, leaving 14 bases between them. Per germline, CDR1 DFQATT and CDR2 SNEGSKA (reference sequence). CDR3 coding DNA: TGCAGTGCTGAACCCAGGGGACTTAACTATGGCTACACCTTC. Translation: CSAEPRGLNYGYTF.

This clonotype appeared a few times. The J gene is TRBJ2-3, the V gene TRBV27; D remains ambiguous. This CDR3 has 15 amino acids. The ends were cut back, 1 base at V and 4 bases at J, with 12 bases in the middle. Germline V CDR1 and CDR2: MNHEY, SMNVEV (reference sequence). The CDR3 loop is CASSLFSPSADTQYF. CDR3 DNA sequence: TGTGCCAGCAGTTTATTTAGCCCCTCAGCAGATACGCAGTATTTT.

The chain has TRBV12-3 or TRBV12-4 and TRBJ2-1; a possible D gene is TRBD2 (6 bases). Trimming took off 7 bases at V and 7 bases at J, with 17 bases between the two ends. This CDR3 is built from 14 residues. The CDR3 is CASTLRGFRNEQFF. The CDR3 DNA reads TGTGCCAGCACCTTACGGGGGTTCCGGAATGAGCAGTTCTTC.

V usage is TRBV6-2 or TRBV6-3 and J usage is TRBJ2-5, with D tentatively TRBD2 (6 bases). This CDR3 contains 13 residues. Looked up from germline, CDR1 is MNHEY and CDR2 is SVGEGT. Trimming removed 7 bases from V and 2 bases from J, with 11 bases in between. CDR3 sequence: CASKRREQETQYF. The CDR3 coding sequence is TGTGCCAGCAAACGACGGGAGCAAGAGACCCAGTACTTC.

This clonotype came up a few times. The rearrangement links TRBV29-1 to TRBJ2-3; D possibly corresponds to TRBD1 (6 bases). CDR1 and CDR2 from the germline V gene are SQVTM and ANQGSEA. CDR3 length equals 16 residues. V dropped 2 bases and J dropped 0 bases, with 15 bases sitting between them. The CDR3: CSVEPAWGPSTDTQYF. The DNA of the CDR3 is TGCAGCGTTGAACCCGCCTGGGGGCCAAGCACAGATACGCAGTATTTT.

This clonotype was seen at least ten times. This sequence joins TRBV12-3 or TRBV12-4 and TRBJ2-2, with D hard to call. Trimming removed 9 bases at V and 0 bases at J, with 11 bases between. The CDR3 contains 14 residues. DNA of the CDR3: TGTGCCAGTGAGAGGTCCACGAACACCGGGGAGCTGTTTTTT. It is translated as CASERSTNTGELFF.

This clonotype was observed a handful of times. The V gene is TRBV4-2, the J gene TRBJ2-1; D unresolved. V was shortened by 0 bases and J by 0 bases, with 12 bases between the two germline ends. Germline CDR1 reads LGHNA; CDR2 reads YNFKEQ. The CDR3 spans 17 residues. The CDR3 spells CASSQDIPVGSYNEQFF. The DNA of the CDR3 is TGTGCCAGCAGCCAAGATATCCCCGTCGGCTCCTACAATGAGCAGTTCTTC.

This clonotype has at least ten counts. The chain recombines TRBV3-1 with TRBJ1-1; maybe TRBD1 (6 bases). The CDR3 runs 14 residues. The V and J ends lost 0 bases and 4 bases respectively, with 9 bases between them. Per the germline V gene, CDR1 is LGHDT and CDR2 is YNNKEL (reference sequence). The CDR3 reads CASSQDQGGTEAFF. The CDR3 nucleotides are TGTGCCAGCAGCCAAGATCAAGGGGGCACTGAAGCTTTCTTT.

The V call is TRBV12-3 or TRBV12-4, the J call TRBJ1-4; D may be TRBD1 (6 bases). V was clipped by 8 bases and J by 7 bases, with 20 bases between them. This CDR3 has 15 amino acids. CDR3 coding DNA: TGTGCCAGCGGCCCATACCACAGGGAAGGTGAAAAACTGTTTTTT. Protein product: CASGPYHREGEKLFF.

The genes are TRBV12-3 or TRBV12-4 and TRBJ1-5; D gene ambiguous. The CDR3 is 12 amino acids. The V and J ends lost 6 bases and 6 bases respectively, with 9 bases between them. The DNA of the CDR3 is TGTGCCAGCAGCGCGTTTGGTCAGCCCCAGCATTTT. Protein: CASSAFGQPQHF.

This clonotype showed up just a few times. This chain uses TRBV7-3 with TRBJ1-1; D is uncertain. This CDR3 spans 14 amino acids. The germline V gene has CDR1 SGHTA and CDR2 FQGTGA. Deletions cut 4 bases from V and 1 base from J, with 10 bases between. CDR3 DNA: TGTGCCAGCAGCTCCGACGCGGAGAACACTGAAGCTTTCTTT. It specifies CASSSDAENTEAFF.

This clonotype was counted many times. V is TRBV15 and J is TRBJ1-2; perhaps TRBD1 as D (5 bases). The CDR3 spans 15 residues. Trimming cost V 5 bases and J 2 bases, with 15 bases left between them. Germline loops: CDR1 LNHNV, CDR2 YYDKDF (reference sequence). The CDR3 nucleotides read TGTGCCACCAGCGATCCGGACGGGGGGAACTATGGCTACACCTTC. Translating gives CATSDPDGGNYGYTF.

J is TRBJ1-4 and V is TRBV7-2; no reliable D call. CDR1 is SGHTA, CDR2 FQGNSA, per germline. Trimming pared 1 base from V and 5 bases from J, leaving 11 bases between. The CDR3 has 15 amino acids. CDR3 in amino acids: CASSLGPILNEKLFF. CDR3 in DNA: TGTGCCAGCAGCTTAGGTCCTATTTTGAATGAAAAACTGTTTTTT.

This clonotype has at least ten counts. The V gene is TRBV4-2, the J gene TRBJ2-7, with a tentative D call TRBD1 (6 bases). V lost 4 bases and J lost 0, with 16 bases in between. The CDR3 consists of 16 residues. The germline V gene encodes CDR1 LGHNA and CDR2 YNFKEQ. This chain's CDR3 is CASSRLDSPSSYEQYF. In nucleotides, the CDR3 is TGTGCCAGCAGCCGCCTGGACAGCCCTAGCTCCTACGAGCAGTACTTC.